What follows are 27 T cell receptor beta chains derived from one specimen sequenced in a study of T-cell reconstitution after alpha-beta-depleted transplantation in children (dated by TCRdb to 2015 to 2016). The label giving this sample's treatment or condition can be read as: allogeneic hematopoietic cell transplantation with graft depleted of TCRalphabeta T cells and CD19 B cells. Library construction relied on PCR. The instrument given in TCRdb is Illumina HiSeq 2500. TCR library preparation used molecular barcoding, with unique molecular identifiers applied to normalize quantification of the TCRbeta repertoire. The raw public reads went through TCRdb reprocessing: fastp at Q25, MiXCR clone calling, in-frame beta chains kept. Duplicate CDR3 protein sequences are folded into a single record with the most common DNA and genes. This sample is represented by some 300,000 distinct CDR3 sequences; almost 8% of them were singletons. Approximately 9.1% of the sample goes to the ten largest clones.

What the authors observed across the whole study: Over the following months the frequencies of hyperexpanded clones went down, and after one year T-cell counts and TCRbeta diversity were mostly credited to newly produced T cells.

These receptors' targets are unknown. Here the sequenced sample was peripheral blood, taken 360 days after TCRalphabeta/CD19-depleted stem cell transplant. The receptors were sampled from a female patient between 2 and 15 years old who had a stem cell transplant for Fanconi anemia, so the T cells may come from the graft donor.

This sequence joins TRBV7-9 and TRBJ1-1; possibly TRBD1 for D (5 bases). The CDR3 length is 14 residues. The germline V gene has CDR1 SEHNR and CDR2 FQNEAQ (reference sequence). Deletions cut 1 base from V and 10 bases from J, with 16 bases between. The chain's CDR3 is CASSLGGIRVGAFF. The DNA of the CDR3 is TGTGCCAGCAGCTTAGGGGGGATTCGGGTTGGAGCTTTCTTT.

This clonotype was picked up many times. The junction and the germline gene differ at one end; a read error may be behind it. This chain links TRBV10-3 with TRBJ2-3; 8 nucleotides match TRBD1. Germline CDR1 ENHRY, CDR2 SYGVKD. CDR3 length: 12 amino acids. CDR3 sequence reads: CAVRGLADTQYF. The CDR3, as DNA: TGTGCCGTCAGGGGGCTGGCAGATACGCAGTATTTT.

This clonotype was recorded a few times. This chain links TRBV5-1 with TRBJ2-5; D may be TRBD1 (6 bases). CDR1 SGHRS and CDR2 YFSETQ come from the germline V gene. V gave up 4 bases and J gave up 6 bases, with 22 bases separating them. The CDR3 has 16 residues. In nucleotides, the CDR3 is TGCGCCAGCAGCCCGACGACAGGTGTGCTCGCGAAGACCCAGTACTTC. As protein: CASSPTTGVLAKTQYF.

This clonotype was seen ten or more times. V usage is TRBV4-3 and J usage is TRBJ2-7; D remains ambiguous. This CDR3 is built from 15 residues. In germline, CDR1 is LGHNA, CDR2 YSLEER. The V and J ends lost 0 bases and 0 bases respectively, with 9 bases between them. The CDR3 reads CASSQDLGYSYEQYF. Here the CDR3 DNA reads TGCGCCAGCAGCCAAGATTTAGGGTACTCCTACGAGCAGTACTTC.

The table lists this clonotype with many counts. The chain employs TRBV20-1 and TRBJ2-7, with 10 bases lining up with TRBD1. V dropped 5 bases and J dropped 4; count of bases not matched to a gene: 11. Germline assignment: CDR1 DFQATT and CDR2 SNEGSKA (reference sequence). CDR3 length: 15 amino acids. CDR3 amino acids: CSALTWGQGPYEQYF. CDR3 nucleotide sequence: TGCAGTGCTCTCACGTGGGGACAGGGGCCTTACGAGCAGTACTTC.

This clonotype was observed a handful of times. CDR3 amino acids: CSASNLLEGPGTEAFF. CDR3 DNA sequence: TGCAGTGCTAGTAACCTCCTGGAGGGGCCCGGGACTGAAGCTTTCTTT. The chain uses TRBV20-1 and TRBJ1-1, with D possibly TRBD1 on 5 matching bases. V was cut by 3 bases and J by 5 bases, with 22 bases left in between. Germline CDR1 DFQATT, CDR2 SNEGSKA (reference sequence). This CDR3 is built from 16 residues.

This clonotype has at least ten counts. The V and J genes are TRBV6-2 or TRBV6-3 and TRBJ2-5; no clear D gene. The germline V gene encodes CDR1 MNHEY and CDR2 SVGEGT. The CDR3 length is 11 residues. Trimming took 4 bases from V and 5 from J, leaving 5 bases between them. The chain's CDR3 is CASSWSETQYF. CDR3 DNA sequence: TGTGCCAGCAGTTGGAGTGAGACCCAGTACTTC.

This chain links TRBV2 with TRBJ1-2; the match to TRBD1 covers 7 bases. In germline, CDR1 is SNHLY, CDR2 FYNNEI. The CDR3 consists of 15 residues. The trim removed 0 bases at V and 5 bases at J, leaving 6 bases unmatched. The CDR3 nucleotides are TGTGCCAGCAGTGAAGCGCTTGGACAGGTTTATGGCTACACCTTC. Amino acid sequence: CASSEALGQVYGYTF.

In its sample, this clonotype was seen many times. In DNA form, the CDR3 reads TGTGCCAGCAGTTACTCGCAGAGGAACATTCAGTACTTC. It encodes CASSYSQRNIQYF. This rearrangement joins TRBV6-2 or TRBV6-3 to TRBJ2-4; no definite D call. Germline-derived CDR1 and CDR2 are MNHEY and SVGEGT. The V end lost 0 bases, the J end lost 7 bases, and 7 bases lay between the germline ends. This CDR3 spans 13 amino acids.

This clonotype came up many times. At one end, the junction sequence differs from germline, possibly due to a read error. CDR3: CASSSGQGNTEAFF. The CDR3 bases are TGTGCCAGCAGCTCGGGACAGGGGAACACTGAAGCTTTCTTT. J is TRBJ1-1 and V is TRBV5-1, with 9 positions matching TRBD1. Per the germline V gene, CDR1 is SGHRS and CDR2 is YFSETQ. The CDR3 consists of 14 residues.

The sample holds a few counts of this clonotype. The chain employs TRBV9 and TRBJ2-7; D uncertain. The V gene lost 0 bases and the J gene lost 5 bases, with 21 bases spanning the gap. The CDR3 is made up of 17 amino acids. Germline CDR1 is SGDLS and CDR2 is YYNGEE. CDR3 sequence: CASSVDPGYSSLDEQYF. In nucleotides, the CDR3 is TGTGCCAGCAGCGTAGATCCGGGCTACTCCAGTTTGGACGAGCAGTACTTC.

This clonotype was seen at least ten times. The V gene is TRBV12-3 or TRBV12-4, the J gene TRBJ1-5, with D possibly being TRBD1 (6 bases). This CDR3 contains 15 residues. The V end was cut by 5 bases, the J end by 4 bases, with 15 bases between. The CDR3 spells CASSPAWTENQPQHF. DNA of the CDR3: TGTGCCAGCAGTCCTGCTTGGACAGAGAATCAGCCCCAGCATTTT.

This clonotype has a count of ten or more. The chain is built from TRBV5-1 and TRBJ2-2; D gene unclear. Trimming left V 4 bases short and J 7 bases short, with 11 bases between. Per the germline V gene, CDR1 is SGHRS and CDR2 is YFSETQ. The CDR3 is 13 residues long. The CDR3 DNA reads TGCGCCAGCAGCCGAGAATCAGGCGGGGAGCTGTTTTTT. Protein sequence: CASSRESGGELFF.

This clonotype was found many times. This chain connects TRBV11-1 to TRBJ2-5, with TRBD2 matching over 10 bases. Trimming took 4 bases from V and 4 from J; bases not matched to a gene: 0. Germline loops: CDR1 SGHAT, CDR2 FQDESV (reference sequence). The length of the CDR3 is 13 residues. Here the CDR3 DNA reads TGTGCCAGCAGCTCTAGCGGGAGAGAGACCCAGTACTTC. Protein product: CASSSSGRETQYF.

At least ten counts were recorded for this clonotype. DNA for the CDR3: TGTGCCAGCAGCCGACTTGGTTCCTACAATGAGCAGTTCTTC. Encoded protein: CASSRLGSYNEQFF. The chain is built from TRBV6-1 and TRBJ2-1; D gene ambiguous. There are 14 residues in the CDR3. Germline lookup yields CDR1 MNHNS and CDR2 SASEGT. V lost 6 bases to trimming and J lost 1 base, with 10 bases between them.

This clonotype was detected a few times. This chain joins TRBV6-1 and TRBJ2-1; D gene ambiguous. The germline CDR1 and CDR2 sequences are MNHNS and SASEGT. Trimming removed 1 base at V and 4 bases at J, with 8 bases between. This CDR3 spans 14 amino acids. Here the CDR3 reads CASSEGADYNEQFF. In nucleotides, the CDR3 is TGTGCCAGCAGTGAAGGGGCAGATTACAATGAGCAGTTCTTC.

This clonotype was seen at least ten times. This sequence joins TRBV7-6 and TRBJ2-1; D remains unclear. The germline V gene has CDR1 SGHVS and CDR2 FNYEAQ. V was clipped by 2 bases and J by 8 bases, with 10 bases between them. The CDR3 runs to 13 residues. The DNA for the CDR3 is TGTGCCAGCAGCTTACTAGGTCACGATGAGCAGTTCTTC. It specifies CASSLLGHDEQFF.

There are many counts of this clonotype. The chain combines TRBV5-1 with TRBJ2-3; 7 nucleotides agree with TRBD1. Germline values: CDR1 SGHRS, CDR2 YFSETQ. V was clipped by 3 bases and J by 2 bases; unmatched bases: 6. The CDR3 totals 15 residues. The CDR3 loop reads CASSSKDRFTDTQYF. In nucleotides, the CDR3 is TGCGCCAGCAGCTCCAAGGACAGGTTCACAGATACGCAGTATTTT.

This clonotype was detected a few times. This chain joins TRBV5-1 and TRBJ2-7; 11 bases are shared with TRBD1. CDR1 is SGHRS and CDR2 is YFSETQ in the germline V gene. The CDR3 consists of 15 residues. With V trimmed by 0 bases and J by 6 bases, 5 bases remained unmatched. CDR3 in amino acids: CASSLGTGGGREQYF. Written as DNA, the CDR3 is TGCGCCAGCAGCTTGGGGACAGGGGGCGGGCGCGAGCAGTACTTC.

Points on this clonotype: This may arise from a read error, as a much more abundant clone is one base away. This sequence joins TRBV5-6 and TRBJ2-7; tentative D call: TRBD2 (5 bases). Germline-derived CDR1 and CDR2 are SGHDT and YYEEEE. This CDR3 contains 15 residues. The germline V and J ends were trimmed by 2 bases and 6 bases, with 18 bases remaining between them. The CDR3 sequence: CASSFSTAVLCEQYV. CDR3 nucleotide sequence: TGTGCCAGCAGCTTTTCCACAGCGGTGTTATGCGAGCAGTACGTC.

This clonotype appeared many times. CDR3 region: CASSYPTDPQSSYNSPLHF. For the CDR3, the DNA is TGTGCCAGCAGTTACCCGACTGATCCCCAGAGCTCCTATAATTCACCCCTCCACTTT. The gene calls are TRBV6-5 and TRBJ1-6, with D unresolved. The CDR3 is 19 residues long. Trimming cost V 2 bases and J 0 bases, with 17 bases left between them. Germline V CDR1 and CDR2: MNHEY, SVGAGI.

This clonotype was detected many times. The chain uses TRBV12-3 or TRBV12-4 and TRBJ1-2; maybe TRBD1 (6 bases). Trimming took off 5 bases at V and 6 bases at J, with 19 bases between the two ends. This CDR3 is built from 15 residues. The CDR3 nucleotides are TGTGCCAGCAGTCTCGGGGCGGGGGGCAGCGATGGCTACACCTTC. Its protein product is CASSLGAGGSDGYTF.

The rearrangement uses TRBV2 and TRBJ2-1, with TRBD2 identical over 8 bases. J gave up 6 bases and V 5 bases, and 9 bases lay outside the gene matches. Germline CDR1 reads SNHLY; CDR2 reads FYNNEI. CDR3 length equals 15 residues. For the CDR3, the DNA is TGTGCCAGCAGTTTTCCGGGACTAGGTTTCAATGAGCAGTTCTTC. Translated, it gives CASSFPGLGFNEQFF.

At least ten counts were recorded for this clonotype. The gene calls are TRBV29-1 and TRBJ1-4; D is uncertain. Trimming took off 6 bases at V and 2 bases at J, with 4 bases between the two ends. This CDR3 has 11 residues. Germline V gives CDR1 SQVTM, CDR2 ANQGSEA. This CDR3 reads CSVRTNEKLFF. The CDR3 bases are TGCAGCGTCAGGACTAATGAAAAACTGTTTTTT.

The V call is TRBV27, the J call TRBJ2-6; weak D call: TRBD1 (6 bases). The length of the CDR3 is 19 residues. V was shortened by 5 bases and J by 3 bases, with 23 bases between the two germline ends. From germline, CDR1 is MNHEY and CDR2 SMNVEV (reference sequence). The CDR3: CASSTNRDLGLVGANVLTF. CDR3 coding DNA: TGTGCCAGCAGTACGAACAGGGACCTTGGCCTTGTTGGGGCCAACGTCCTGACTTTC.

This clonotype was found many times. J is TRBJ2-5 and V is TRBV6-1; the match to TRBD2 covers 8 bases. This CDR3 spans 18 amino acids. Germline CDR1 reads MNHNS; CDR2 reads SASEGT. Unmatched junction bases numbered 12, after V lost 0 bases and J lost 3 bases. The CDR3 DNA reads TGTGCCAGCAGTGAAGCGGCCTATAGCGGGACTCAGAAAGAGACCCAGTACTTC. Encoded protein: CASSEAAYSGTQKETQYF.

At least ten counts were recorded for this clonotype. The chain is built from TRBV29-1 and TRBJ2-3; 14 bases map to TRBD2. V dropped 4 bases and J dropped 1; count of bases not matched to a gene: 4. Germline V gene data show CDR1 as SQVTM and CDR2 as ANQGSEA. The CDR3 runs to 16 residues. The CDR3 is CSVAGTSGGRTDTQYF. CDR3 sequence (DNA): TGCAGCGTTGCTGGGACTAGCGGGGGTCGCACAGATACGCAGTATTTT.